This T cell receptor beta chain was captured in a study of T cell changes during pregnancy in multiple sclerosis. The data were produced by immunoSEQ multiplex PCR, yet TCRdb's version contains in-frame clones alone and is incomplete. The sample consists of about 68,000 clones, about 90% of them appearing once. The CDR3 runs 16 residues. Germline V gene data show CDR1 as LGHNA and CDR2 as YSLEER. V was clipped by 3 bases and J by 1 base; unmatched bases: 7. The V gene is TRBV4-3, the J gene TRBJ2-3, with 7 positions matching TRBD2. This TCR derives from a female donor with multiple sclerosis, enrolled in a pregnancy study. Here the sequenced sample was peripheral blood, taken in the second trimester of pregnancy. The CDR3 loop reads CASSQDASGGTDTQYF. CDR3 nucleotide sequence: TGCGCCAGCAGCCAGGATGCGAGCGGGGGCACAGATACGCAGTATTTT.